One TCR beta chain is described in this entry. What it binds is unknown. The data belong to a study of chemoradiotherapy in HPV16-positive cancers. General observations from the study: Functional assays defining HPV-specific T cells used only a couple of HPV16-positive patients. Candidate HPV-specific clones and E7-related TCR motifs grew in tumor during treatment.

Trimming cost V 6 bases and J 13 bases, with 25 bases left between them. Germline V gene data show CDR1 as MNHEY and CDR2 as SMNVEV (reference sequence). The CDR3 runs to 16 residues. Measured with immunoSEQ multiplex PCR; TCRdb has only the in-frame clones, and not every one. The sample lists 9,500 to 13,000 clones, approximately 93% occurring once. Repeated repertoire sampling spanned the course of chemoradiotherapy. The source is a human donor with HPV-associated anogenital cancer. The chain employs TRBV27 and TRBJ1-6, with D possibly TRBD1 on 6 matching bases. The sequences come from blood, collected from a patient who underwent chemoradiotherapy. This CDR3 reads CASSSIPTGSGTPLHF. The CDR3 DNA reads TGTGCCAGCAGCTCCATACCCACAGGGAGCGGGACTCCCCTCCACTTT.